Below, one T cell receptor beta chain is given with its context. Antigen unknown. Produced via immunoSEQ multiplex PCR; TCRdb's table is partial and in-frame only. The sample has approximately 84,000 clones, roughly 88% seen once; the top ten hold about 10%. Trimming pared 6 bases from V and 3 bases from J, leaving 6 bases between. The CDR3 length is 12 residues. Germline CDR1 MDHEN, CDR2 SYDVKM. The sample belongs to a study of T cell responses to AZD1222 COVID-19 vaccine. Study-level findings and limits: The donor group comprised mostly white British people and more females; the analysis possibly underestimated clonal diversity. Recipients of AZD1222 seropositive at baseline numbered only 5 or 6. Two AZD1222 doses significantly raised spike-specific TCR breadth and depth over controls. Every sample of the repertoires postdated the peak T cell response.

This specimen was peripheral blood, taken 28 days after the second AZD1222 dose. This clonotype was sampled from an adult who received the AZD1222 COVID-19 vaccine. V usage is TRBV28 and J usage is TRBJ1-5, with D unresolved. CDR3 nucleotides: TGTGCCAGCAGGCCGGTCAATCAGCCCCAGCATTTT. This encodes CASRPVNQPQHF.